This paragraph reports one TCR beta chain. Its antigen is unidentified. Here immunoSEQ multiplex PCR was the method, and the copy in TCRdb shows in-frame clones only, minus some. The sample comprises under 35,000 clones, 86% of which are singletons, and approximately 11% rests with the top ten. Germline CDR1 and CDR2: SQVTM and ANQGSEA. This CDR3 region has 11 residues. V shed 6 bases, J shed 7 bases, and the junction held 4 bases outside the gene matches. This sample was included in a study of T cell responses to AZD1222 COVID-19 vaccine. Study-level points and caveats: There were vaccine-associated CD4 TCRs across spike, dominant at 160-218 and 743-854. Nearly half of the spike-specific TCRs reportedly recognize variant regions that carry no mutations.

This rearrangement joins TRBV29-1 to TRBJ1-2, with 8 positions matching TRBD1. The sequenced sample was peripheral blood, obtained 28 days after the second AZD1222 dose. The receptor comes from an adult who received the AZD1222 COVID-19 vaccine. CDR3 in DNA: TGCAGCGTGGACAGGGCGGCTGGCTACACCTTC. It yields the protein CSVDRAAGYTF.